This TCR beta chain was obtained from a study of blood T cell repertoires in COVID-19. In the study overall: Material from acute and convalescent COVID-19 was sourced from the United States, Italy and Spain.

The CDR3 is made up of 13 amino acids. CDR1 is MNHNY and CDR2 is SVGAGI in the germline V gene (reference sequence). Deletions cut 11 bases from V and 1 base from J, with 14 bases between. Generated by immunoSEQ multiplex PCR, the TCRdb table keeps only in-frame clones and is missing some. The data contain 120,000 to 150,000 clones, around 89% of them singletons. Source material: peripheral blood. The rearrangement links TRBV6-6 to TRBJ1-1; D gene unclear. The receptor's source is a human donor in a cohort sampled during active COVID-19. Here the CDR3 DNA reads TGTGCCCTCAGTGTAACAGAGAACACTGAAGCTTTCTTT. Translated: CALSVTENTEAFF.